A selection of T cell receptor beta chains follows, all from one sample in a study of human T cells and chemical hapten exposure. TCRdb called the RACE reads again in MiXCR, with one record for every CDR3 protein. Among approximately 260,000 distinct CDR3 sequences listed, 7.5% to 10% were seen once. The starting material was whole blood, obtained in connection with sensitization to the hapten diphenylcyclopropenone (DPC). Receptor source: a woman aged 40 to 50 with alopecia areata. Some clones in this sample may be carry-over from other donors' samples. Each CDR3 is given with its conserved first and last residue. A D gene is named only where the DNA matches it firmly. Some rows have no size entry. The others give once, few or many, or a class for an expanded clone.

size | J | V | D | DNA | CDR3
few | TRBJ1-1 | TRBV28 | - | TGTGCCAGCAGTTTCCAGCACACTGAAGCTTTCTTT | CASSFQHTEAFF
few | TRBJ2-7 | TRBV5-1 | TRBD1 | TGCGCCAGCAGCTCGGCCGGGACAGTTTCCTCCTACGAGCAGTACTTC | CASSSAGTVSSYEQYF
- | TRBJ2-7 | TRBV6-2/TRBV6-3 | - | TGTGCCACCCATTCGAGGCCAGAGAGGGAGCAGTACTTC | CATHSRPEREQYF
few | TRBJ2-7 | TRBV9 | TRBD1 | TGTGCCAGCAGCGAAGGACAGGGACCGGTCGAGCAGTACTTC | CASSEGQGPVEQYF
few | TRBJ2-7 | TRBV7-9 | TRBD1 | TGTGCCAGCAGCTTACAGGGGGCGATTTCCTACGAGCAGTACTTC | CASSLQGAISYEQYF
many | TRBJ2-1 | TRBV14 | - | TGTGCCAGCAGCCAAGTTGCTAGCGACTACAATGAGCAGTTCTTC | CASSQVASDYNEQFF
few | TRBJ2-1 | TRBV11-3 | TRBD2 | TGTGCCAGCAGCTTGAGCGGGAGCCGCAATGAGCAGTTCTTC | CASSLSGSRNEQFF
few | TRBJ2-3 | TRBV29-1 | - | TGCAGCGTTCAGGACAGTCTAGCGGCCAGTTCCACAGATACGCAGTATTTT | CSVQDSLAASSTDTQYF
many | TRBJ2-2 | TRBV12-3/TRBV12-4 | - | TGTGCCAGCAAACTGGCTGGGGAGCTGTTTTTT | CASKLAGELFF
few | TRBJ2-2 | TRBV5-1 | TRBD2 | TGCGCCAGCAGCTTCGGCGGGAGAGGTGCCGGGGAGCTGTTTTTT | CASSFGGRGAGELFF
few | TRBJ2-3 | TRBV6-2/TRBV6-3 | TRBD2 | TGTGCCAGCAGTGCAGGGACTAGCGGGAGTCTGGATACGCAGTATTTT | CASSAGTSGSLDTQYF
few | TRBJ2-7 | TRBV5-1 | - | TGCGCCAGCAGCTTGTACCCGAACTACGAGCAGTACTTC | CASSLYPNYEQYF
few | TRBJ1-1 | TRBV6-5 | - | TGTGCCAGCAGGCGAGGTCGGTCCATGAACACTGAAGCTTTCTTT | CASRRGRSMNTEAFF
few | TRBJ2-4 | TRBV20-1 | TRBD2 | TGCAGTGCCACCTCTAGCGGGAGGATAGCCAAAAACATTCAGTACTTC | CSATSSGRIAKNIQYF
many | TRBJ1-1 | TRBV5-1 | - | TGCGCCAGCAGCTTGCGGGACTCCACTGAAGCTTTCTTT | CASSLRDSTEAFF
few | TRBJ2-3 | TRBV12-3/TRBV12-4 | - | TGTGCCAGCAGTTTAGGGAGAAGCACAGATACGCAGTATTTT | CASSLGRSTDTQYF
few | TRBJ1-6 | TRBV4-3 | TRBD1 | TGCGCCAGCAGCCAAGAAGCCGGGACAGGGAATTCACCCCTCCACTTT | CASSQEAGTGNSPLHF
few | TRBJ2-7 | TRBV4-3 | - | TGCGCCAGCAGCCAAGTACCCGGTTACGAGCAGTACTTC | CASSQVPGYEQYF
- | TRBJ2-6 | TRBV24-1 | - | TGTGCCACCAGTGAAAACAGGGATACTTACTCTGGGGCCAACGTCCTGACTTTC | CATSENRDTYSGANVLTF
- | TRBJ1-2 | TRBV6-2/TRBV6-3 | - | TGTGCCAGCAGCCAGACAAGACCCGACAAGTATGGCTACACCTTC | CASSQTRPDKYGYTF
- | TRBJ1-3 | TRBV28 | - | TGTGCCAGCAGGCAGGGACAACAGGGAAACACCATATATTTT | CASRQGQQGNTIYF
many | TRBJ2-7 | TRBV21-1 | - | TGTGCCAGCAGCCCTCGGGACAGGGTCGGTGGGGAGCAGTACTTC | CASSPRDRVGGEQYF
few | TRBJ2-7 | TRBV28 | - | TGTGCCAGCAGTGTCCGGCCCCTCGAGCAGTACTTC | CASSVRPLEQYF
few | TRBJ1-3 | TRBV12-3/TRBV12-4 | TRBD1 | TGTGCCAGCAGTTTCGGGACAGGGGGAGGAAACACCATATATTTT | CASSFGTGGGNTIYF
few | TRBJ1-5 | TRBV10-2 | TRBD1 | TGCGCCAGCACACCGGGACAGGGAGATCAGCCCCAGCATTTT | CASTPGQGDQPQHF
few | TRBJ2-5 | TRBV29-1 | - | TGCAGCGTTGAAGGGGAAGCGGAGGCCCAGTACTTC | CSVEGEAEAQYF
- | TRBJ2-7 | TRBV10-1 | - | TGCGCCAGCAAGGGCTGCGAGATGGGGTACGAGCAGTACTTC | CASKGCEMGYEQYF
- | TRBJ1-3 | TRBV20-1 | - | TGCAGTGCTTCAGACAGGAACTCTGGAAACACCATATATTTT | CSASDRNSGNTIYF
few | TRBJ2-4 | TRBV4-1 | - | TGCGCCAGCAGCCAAGATGAGAGGGAAATGGTTCAGTACTTC | CASSQDEREMVQYF
- | TRBJ2-7 | TRBV6-5 | TRBD1 | TGTGCCAGCAGTTACTCCCGGACAGGGTCTCACGAGCAGTACTTC | CASSYSRTGSHEQYF
- | TRBJ2-3 | TRBV7-9 | - | TGTGCCAGCGGGCAGGGAAGGGAGACAGATACGCAGTATTTT | CASGQGRETDTQYF
- | TRBJ2-1 | TRBV7-3 | TRBD2 | TGTGCCAGCAGCTCCGGGACTAGCGGGAGAGTTGAGCAGTTCTTC | CASSSGTSGRVEQFF
few | TRBJ2-1 | TRBV4-1 | - | TGCGCCAGCAGCCAAGGCACTAGAAATGAGCAGTTCTTC | CASSQGTRNEQFF
- | TRBJ1-6 | TRBV28 | - | TGTGCCAGCAGTGAATATGGGGGTAGATCACCCCTCCACTTT | CASSEYGGRSPLHF
- | TRBJ2-2 | TRBV20-1 | - | TGCAGTGGACGACAGGCGAACACCGGGGAGCTGTTTTTT | CSGRQANTGELFF
- | TRBJ2-7 | TRBV6-1 | TRBD2 | TGTGCCAGCAGGGCCTCCGGGGGGGGCGAGCAGTACTTC | CASRASGGGEQYF
- | TRBJ2-2 | TRBV4-2 | - | TGTGCCAGCAGCCGAGAACCCCCAGGGAACACCGGGGAGCTGTTTTTT | CASSREPPGNTGELFF
many | TRBJ1-1 | TRBV29-1 | - | TGCAGCGTTATAGACAGAACTGAAGCTTTCTTT | CSVIDRTEAFF
few | TRBJ2-3 | TRBV12-3/TRBV12-4 | TRBD1 | TGTGCCAGCAGTCTGGGACAGGGGACTTCAGATACGCAGTATTTT | CASSLGQGTSDTQYF
- | TRBJ2-7 | TRBV12-3/TRBV12-4 | - | TGTGCCAGCAGGGTACTAGTAGGGGAGCAGTACTTC | CASRVLVGEQYF
- | TRBJ2-7 | TRBV7-6 | TRBD1 | TGTGCCAGCAGCTTATCGGGACAGGGGGTCTACGAGCAGTACTTC | CASSLSGQGVYEQYF
few | TRBJ2-7 | TRBV10-2 | - | TGCGCCAGCAGTGACGAGTACGAGCAGTACTTC | CASSDEYEQYF
few | TRBJ1-5 | TRBV12-3/TRBV12-4 | - | TGTGCCAGCAGCAATGACGGTAATAGCAATCAGCCCCAGCATTTT | CASSNDGNSNQPQHF